This T cell receptor (beta chain) is from a study of shared clonotypes between healthy human individuals. Study-level findings and limits: The study generally estimated greater richness for naive than memory subsets.

Libraries were prepared by immunoSEQ multiplex PCR; TCRdb keeps only in-frame clonotypes and omits some of them. The sample holds more than 90,000 clones; about 68% are singletons and the top ten take roughly 40%. Germline V CDR1 and CDR2: LNHNV, YYDKDF (reference sequence). Trimming cost V 5 bases and J 1 base, with 12 bases left between them. This CDR3 comprises 14 residues. Points on this clone: The antigen is unknown.

CD8 memory comprised CD45RO+ plus CCR7-negative CD45RA+ TemRA cells. This TCR derives from a man in his thirties or forties in good health. Sequenced: memory CD8+ T cells sorted from blood. Subset in this sample: CD45RO+ cells pooled with CCR7-negative TemRA cells. The genes are TRBV15 and TRBJ2-7, with D possibly TRBD2 on 6 matching bases. CDR3: CATSPRRESYEQYF. The CDR3 nucleotides are TGTGCCACCAGCCCCAGGAGGGAGTCCTACGAGCAGTACTTC.